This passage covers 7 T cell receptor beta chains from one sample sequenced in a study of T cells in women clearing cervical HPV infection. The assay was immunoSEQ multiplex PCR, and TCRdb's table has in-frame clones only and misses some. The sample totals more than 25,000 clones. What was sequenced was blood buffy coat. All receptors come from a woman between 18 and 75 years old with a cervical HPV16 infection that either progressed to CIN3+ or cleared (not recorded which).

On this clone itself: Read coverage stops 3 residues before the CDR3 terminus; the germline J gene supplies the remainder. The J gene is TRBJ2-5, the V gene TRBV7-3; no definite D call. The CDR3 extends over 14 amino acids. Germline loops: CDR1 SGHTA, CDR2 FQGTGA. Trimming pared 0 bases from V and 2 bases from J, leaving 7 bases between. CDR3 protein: CASSLTGLQETQYF. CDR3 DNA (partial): TGTGCCAGCAGCTTAACCGGGTTACAAGAGACC.

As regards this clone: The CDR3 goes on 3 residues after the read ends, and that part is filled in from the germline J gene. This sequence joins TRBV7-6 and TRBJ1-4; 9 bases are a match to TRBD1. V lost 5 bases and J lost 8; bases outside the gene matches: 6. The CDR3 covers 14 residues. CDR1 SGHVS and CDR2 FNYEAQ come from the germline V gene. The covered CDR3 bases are TGTGCCAGCAGCAGGGGACAGGGAGGCGAAAAA. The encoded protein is CASSRGQGGEK. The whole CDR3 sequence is CASSRGQGGEKLFF.

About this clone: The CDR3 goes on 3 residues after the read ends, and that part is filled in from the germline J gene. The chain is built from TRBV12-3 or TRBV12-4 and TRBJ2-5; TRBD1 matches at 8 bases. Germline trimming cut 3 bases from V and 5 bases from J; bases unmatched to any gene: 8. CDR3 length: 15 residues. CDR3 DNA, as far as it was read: TGTGCCAGCAGTTTTAACCAGGGGGCGTATGAGACC. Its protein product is CASSFNQGAYET. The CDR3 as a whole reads CASSFNQGAYETQYF.

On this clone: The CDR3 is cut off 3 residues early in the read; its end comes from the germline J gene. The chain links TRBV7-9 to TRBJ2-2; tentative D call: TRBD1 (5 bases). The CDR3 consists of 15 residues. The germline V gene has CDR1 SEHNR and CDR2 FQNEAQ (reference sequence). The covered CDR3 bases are TGTGCCAGCAGCCGGATGTTGGTTGGGGCCAACGTG. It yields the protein CASSRMLVGANV. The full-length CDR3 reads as CASSRMLVGANVLFF.

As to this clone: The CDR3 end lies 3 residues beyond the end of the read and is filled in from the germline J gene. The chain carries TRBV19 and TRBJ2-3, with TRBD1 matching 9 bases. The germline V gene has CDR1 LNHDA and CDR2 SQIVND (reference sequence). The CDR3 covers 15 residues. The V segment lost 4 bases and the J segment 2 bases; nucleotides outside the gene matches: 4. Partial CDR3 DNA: TGTGCCAGTAGTAGTAGGACAGGGGACACAGATACG. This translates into CASSSRTGDTDT. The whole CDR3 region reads CASSSRTGDTDTQYF.

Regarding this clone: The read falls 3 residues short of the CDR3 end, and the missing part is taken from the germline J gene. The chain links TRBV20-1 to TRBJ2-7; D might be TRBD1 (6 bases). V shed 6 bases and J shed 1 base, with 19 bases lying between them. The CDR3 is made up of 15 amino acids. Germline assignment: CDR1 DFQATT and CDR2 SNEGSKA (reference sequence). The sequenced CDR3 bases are TGCAGTGCCCAGCGGCCGACAGGCCAATCCTACGAG. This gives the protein CSAQRPTGQSYE. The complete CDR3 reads CSAQRPTGQSYEQYF.

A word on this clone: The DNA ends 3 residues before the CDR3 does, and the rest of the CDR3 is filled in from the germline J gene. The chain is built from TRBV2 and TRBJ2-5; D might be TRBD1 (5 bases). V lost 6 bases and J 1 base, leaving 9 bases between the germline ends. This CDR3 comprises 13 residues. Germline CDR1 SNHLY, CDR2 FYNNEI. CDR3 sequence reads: CASRARAQETQYF. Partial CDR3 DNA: TGTGCCAGCAGGGCCAGGGCCCAAGAGACC.